This is a list of T cell receptor beta chains from one sample in a study of blood T cell repertoires in COVID-19. Method: immunoSEQ multiplex PCR; TCRdb's copy keeps in-frame clones and lacks some. The sample has 200,000 to 300,000 clones; more than 85% are singletons. The sequenced sample was PBMCs or T cells enriched from blood (not recorded which). All receptors come from a woman aged 25 to 39 who had recovered from COVID-19. CDR3s include the opening cysteine and the closing phenylalanine or tryptophan. Fields, in order: clone size, J gene, V gene, D gene, CDR3 DNA, CDR3 protein. A D gene is named only where the DNA matches it firmly. Clone size is stated in some rows and not others, as once, few, many or a class when expanded.

-	TRBJ2-7	TRBV7-6	TRBD2	TGTGCCAGGGAGCGGGAGCCCTCCTACGAGCAGTACTTC	CAREREPSYEQYF
few	TRBJ1-6	TRBV7-6	-	TGTGCCAGCAGCTTAGAAAGGAGCTCCTATAATTCACCCCTCCACTTT	CASSLERSSYNSPLHF
many	TRBJ2-7	TRBV7-6	TRBD2	TGTGCCAGCAGCCGAGAGCCACTAGCGGGAGTCTACGAGCAGTACTTC	CASSREPLAGVYEQYF
-	TRBJ2-1	TRBV4-1	-	TGCGCCAGCAGCCCCACCTTTCCGGAAGCGGAGGTTTCGAGCTCCTACAATGAGCAGTTCTTC	CASSPTFPEAEVSSSYNEQFF
-	TRBJ2-7	TRBV11-2	-	TGTGCCAGCAGCTTAGAGGCAGGCTACGAGCAGTACTTC	CASSLEAGYEQYF
-	TRBJ2-7	TRBV29-1	-	TGCAGCGTTGGGCAGGGAAGATCCTACGAGCAGTACTTC	CSVGQGRSYEQYF
-	TRBJ2-7	TRBV4-3	-	TGCGCCAGCAGCCAAGCGGGGGTCCGGACCGAGCAGTACTTC	CASSQAGVRTEQYF
-	TRBJ2-7	TRBV11-3	TRBD1	TGTGCCAGCAGCTTGAGCGGGACAGGGTTAGGCGAGCAGTACTTC	CASSLSGTGLGEQYF
-	TRBJ2-3	TRBV5-5	-	TGTGCCAGCAGCTTGGGTGACAGTACAGATACGCAGTATTTT	CASSLGDSTDTQYF
-	TRBJ2-3	TRBV6-5	-	TGTGCCAGCAGTCTCCCCTTAGGGGTAACAGATACGCAGTATTTT	CASSLPLGVTDTQYF
-	TRBJ1-6	TRBV7-2	TRBD1	TGTGCCAGCAGCTTAGCCGGGACAGGGGTCCGTTCACCCCTCCACTTT	CASSLAGTGVRSPLHF
-	TRBJ2-3	TRBV29-1	-	TGCAGCGTTGAGGCGGGCAGGAGCACAGATACGCAGTATTTT	CSVEAGRSTDTQYF
-	TRBJ2-1	TRBV9	TRBD2	TGTGCCAGCAGCCCAGAGGGACTAGCGGACAATGAGCAGTTCTTC	CASSPEGLADNEQFF
once	TRBJ2-3	TRBV4-3	-	TGCGCCAGCAGCCAAGATCTAGGGGCAGATACGCAGTATTTT	CASSQDLGADTQYF
-	TRBJ2-7	TRBV28	-	TGTGCCAGCAGTTCGCCAGGGGGGCGCGGTATCCACGAGCAGTACTTC	CASSSPGGRGIHEQYF
-	TRBJ1-2	TRBV30	-	TGTGCCTGGGGATATAACTATGGCTACACCTTC	CAWGYNYGYTF
-	TRBJ1-5	TRBV30	TRBD1	TGTGCCGGGGGACAGGGTCAGCCCCAGCATTTT	CAGGQGQPQHF
-	TRBJ1-2	TRBV7-9	TRBD1	TGTGCCAGCAGCTTAGGGTCAGGGGGCGGTTATGGCTACACCTTC	CASSLGSGGGYGYTF
-	TRBJ2-1	TRBV7-9	-	TGTGCCAGCAGCGTGCGGGGTAGCGGAAACTACAATGAGCAGTTCTTC	CASSVRGSGNYNEQFF
-	TRBJ1-2	TRBV4-2	-	TGTGCCAGCAGCCCCGGACAGTATGGCTACACCTTC	CASSPGQYGYTF
-	TRBJ2-3	TRBV27	-	TGTGCCAGCGGGAGGAGCACAGATACGCAGTATTTT	CASGRSTDTQYF
-	TRBJ1-2	TRBV5-5	-	TGTGCCAGCAGCTTGGGAGCGAGTATCGCTAACTATGGCTACACCTTC	CASSLGASIANYGYTF
-	TRBJ1-6	TRBV27	-	TGTGCCAGCATCCCCACCCAGGGCAGGGGATTAGCCCTCTATAATTCACCCCTCCACTTT	CASIPTQGRGLALYNSPLHF
-	TRBJ1-2	TRBV5-5	TRBD1	TGTGCCAGCACAATATCGTCGGGACAGATAATCTATGGCTACACCTTC	CASTISSGQIIYGYTF
-	TRBJ1-5	TRBV6-2/TRBV6-3	-	TGTGCCAGCAGTTACCAGGGTTTGAGCAATCAGCCCCAGCATTTT	CASSYQGLSNQPQHF
-	TRBJ2-7	TRBV29-1	-	TGCAGCGTTGAGGGGCAGGGCTACGAGCAGTACTTC	CSVEGQGYEQYF
few	TRBJ1-6	TRBV2	-	TGTGCCAGCAGTCTTAGACAGGCGAGCTCCTATAATTCACCCCTCCACTTT	CASSLRQASSYNSPLHF
-	TRBJ2-7	TRBV28	TRBD2	TGTGCCAGCAGGGTCGCGGGAGTGATGAACGAGCAGTACTTC	CASRVAGVMNEQYF
-	TRBJ2-5	TRBV19	-	TGTGCCAGTAGTATCCAGGGGCCGATGGAGACCCAGTACTTC	CASSIQGPMETQYF
once	TRBJ2-3	TRBV6-2/TRBV6-3	-	TGTGCCAGCAGTTACCAGGGGAAACGAGCGGGGTTGGATACGCAGTATTTT	CASSYQGKRAGLDTQYF
-	TRBJ2-1	TRBV2	TRBD2	TGTGCCAGCAGTGTAGCTCGTCTAGCGGAACAGTTCTTC	CASSVARLAEQFF
-	TRBJ1-1	TRBV30	-	TGTGCCTGGACTTGGGGGGTGAACACTGAAGCTTTCTTT	CAWTWGVNTEAFF
-	TRBJ2-1	TRBV5-4	TRBD2	TGTGCCAGCAGCTCCTTAGCGGGAGGGCTCAATGAGCAGTTCTTC	CASSSLAGGLNEQFF
few	TRBJ2-6	TRBV7-6	-	TGTGCCAGCAGCCAACAGGGCTCTGGGGCCAACGTCCTGACTTTC	CASSQQGSGANVLTF
once	TRBJ2-2	TRBV7-2	-	TGTGCCAGCAGCTTAGGGGGGCGGGCCGGGGAGCTGTTTTTT	CASSLGGRAGELFF
-	TRBJ1-5	TRBV12-3/TRBV12-4	-	TGTGCCAGCGGGGAGATTAATCAGCCCCAGCATTTT	CASGEINQPQHF
once	TRBJ2-2	TRBV10-3	TRBD1	TGTGCCATCAGTTCCGGGACAGGGTTTAATGGGTACACCGGGGAGCTGTTTTTT	CAISSGTGFNGYTGELFF
-	TRBJ1-5	TRBV21-1	-	TGTGCCAGCAGCAAAGGCGAGATGGGCAGGAATAGCAATCAGCCCCAGCATTTT	CASSKGEMGRNSNQPQHF
-	TRBJ2-7	TRBV18	TRBD2	TGTGCCAGCTCCCCGGGACTAGCGGGAGGGGGCTCCTACGAGCAGTACTTC	CASSPGLAGGGSYEQYF
-	TRBJ1-5	TRBV7-9	-	TGTGCCAGCAGCTTTCCTGGCAATCAGCCCCAGCATTTT	CASSFPGNQPQHF
-	TRBJ1-2	TRBV6-5	-	TGTGCCAGCAGCGTTAGCAAGGGGTTAGATGGCTACACCTTC	CASSVSKGLDGYTF
-	TRBJ1-2	TRBV5-8	-	TGTGCCAGCAGCTTGATTGGCGGGGCGGCTAATAACTATGGCTACACCTTC	CASSLIGGAANNYGYTF
-	TRBJ2-1	TRBV18	-	TGTGCCAGCTCACCATACCAGATCAATGAGCAGTTCTTC	CASSPYQINEQFF
-	TRBJ2-3	TRBV7-8	TRBD2	TGTGCCAGCAGCCTCGCGGGCGGGAGTCAATCGCAGTATTTT	CASSLAGGSQSQYF
few	TRBJ1-1	TRBV18	-	TGTGCCAGCTCACCACGAGAGGCGAGCTTGAACACTGAAGCTTTCTTT	CASSPREASLNTEAFF